This T cell receptor beta chain was sequenced in a study of PD-1 blockade in mismatch repair-deficient tumors (dated by TCRdb to about 2017). As for the study more broadly: The trial enrolled 86 consecutive patients with roughly twelve mismatch repair-deficient cancer types between 2013 and late 2016, all previously treated and progressing. Tumor-associated T cell clones were tracked in the peripheral blood of patients responding to PD-1 blockade by deep sequencing of TCR CDR3 regions. General findings and caveats noted by the study authors: After pembrolizumab, tumor-resident clones, which were often undetectable in blood before treatment, expanded rapidly and then contracted, generally ahead of radiologic responses.

For CDR1 and CDR2, the germline V gene lists MDHEN and SYDVKM. Trimming accounts for 5 bases at V and 7 bases at J, while the number of junction bases matched to no gene is 28. The CDR3 numbers 21 residues from cysteine through phenylalanine. The sequence is cut down to CDR3 DNA, 63 bases in frame from base 1. Mismatch repair deficiency in every enrolled patient was established by polymerase chain reaction or immunohistochemistry. TCR sequencing was performed for a few patients who responded to pembrolizumab therapy. The phase II trial prospectively tested pembrolizumab PD-1 blockade in advanced mismatch repair-deficient cancers regardless of tissue of origin. Peripheral blood T cell samples were collected serially, before PD-1 blockade began and at several time points afterward. Blood sampling time points were reported as weeks after the first dose of pembrolizumab. As regards this clone: The antigen it binds to is not known. Base qualities are missing; no much larger clone stands one base away.

The library was made by the immunoSEQ multiplex PCR assay. TCRdb re-hosts the immuneACCESS table, in-frame sequences only. Its copies lack some clones; in the studies checked, an unresolved V gene accounts for under half of them, and the cause for the rest is not known. This sample is represented by roughly 130,000 clones; roughly 90% of them were singletons. Of the sample, about 11% falls within the top ten clones. This sequence originates from an adult with mismatch repair-deficient cancer. The chain links TRBV28 with TRBJ2-7, and 11 bases in between align with TRBD2. This material consisted of peripheral blood, taken approximately 69 weeks after starting pembrolizumab. The base sequence is TGTGCCAGCAGTCCTATTTGGTCGGGCTTAGCGGGAGGGCCGCTCCAGTGGGAGCAGTACTTC. The translation is CASSPIWSGLAGGPLQWEQYF.